One sample yielded the 24 T cell receptor beta chains listed below, sequenced in a study of T cell responses to AZD1222 COVID-19 vaccine. Assay used: immunoSEQ multiplex PCR; TCRdb lists only in-frame clones, some missing. Here the sample spans 100,000 to 150,000 clones, roughly 90% being singletons. The sequencing here drew on peripheral blood, taken 28 days after the second AZD1222 dose. These receptors originate from an adult who received the AZD1222 COVID-19 vaccine.

V and J are TRBV18 and TRBJ1-1; no clear D gene. CDR1 and CDR2 from the germline V gene are KGHSH and LQKENI. V lost 0 bases to trimming and J lost 10 bases, with 12 bases between them. The CDR3 has 13 amino acids. CDR3: CASSPPGTKGAFF. Written as DNA, the CDR3 is TGTGCCAGCTCACCACCGGGTACCAAAGGAGCTTTCTTT.

The rearrangement links TRBV10-3 to TRBJ1-3; no definite D call. The V end lost 6 bases, the J end lost 7 bases, and 10 bases lay between the germline ends. Germline-derived CDR1 and CDR2 are ENHRY and SYGVKD. The CDR3 has 12 amino acids. CDR3 region: CAISGAWNTIYF. For the CDR3, the DNA is TGTGCCATCAGCGGAGCATGGAACACCATATATTTT.

This chain connects TRBV5-4 to TRBJ2-7; 10 positions match TRBD2. The junction had 18 bases not matched to a gene; V was cut back by 9 bases and J by 3 bases. The CDR3 consists of 17 residues. Germline loops: CDR1 SGHNT, CDR2 YYREEE (reference sequence). As DNA, the CDR3 is TGTGCCACCAAAGCAGGGTTGGGTACTAGCGGGGTCTACGAGCAGTACTTC. Amino acid sequence: CATKAGLGTSGVYEQYF.

This chain joins TRBV7-8 and TRBJ1-6, with TRBD1 as a possible D gene (6 bases). The CDR3 has 17 amino acids. Germline V lookup: CDR1 SGHVS, CDR2 FQNEAQ. V was cut by 5 bases and J by 0 bases, with 14 bases left in between. CDR3 loop: CASSPARGSSYNSPLHF. As DNA, the CDR3 is TGTGCCAGCAGCCCCGCTAGGGGGAGCTCCTATAATTCACCCCTCCACTTT.

This clone was seen a handful of times. V is TRBV18 and J is TRBJ2-7, with 8 bases lining up with TRBD1. Per the germline V gene, CDR1 is KGHSH and CDR2 is LQKENI. This CDR3 is built from 15 residues. Trimming removed 3 bases from V and 0 bases from J; junction bases left unmatched: 4. CDR3: CASSPGQATSYEQYF. For the CDR3, the DNA is TGTGCCAGCTCACCGGGACAGGCTACCTCCTACGAGCAGTACTTC.

This clone was seen once. V gene TRBV9 combines with J gene TRBJ2-1; 10 nucleotides line up with TRBD2. CDR1 SGDLS and CDR2 YYNGEE come from the germline V gene. The CDR3 extends over 15 amino acids. Losses at the gene ends were 1 base for V and 2 bases for J; bases not matched to a gene: 0. Here the CDR3 reads CASSVLAGAYNEQFF. In DNA form, the CDR3 reads TGTGCCAGCAGCGTACTAGCGGGGGCCTACAATGAGCAGTTCTTC.

The chain couples TRBV21-1 to TRBJ1-5; TRBD1 reflects the table's D call only, with no check against the DNA. TRBV21-1 is classified as a pseudogene. The CDR3 contains 18 residues. The DNA for the CDR3 is TGTGCCAGCAGCACAAGGGACAGGGCTGTGTATAGCAATCAGCCCCAGCATTTT. Translating it yields CASSTRDRAVYSNQPQHF.

The CDR3 spells CASSLDGQTTSTQHF. For the CDR3, the DNA is TGTGCCAGCAGCTTAGACGGACAGACTACATCGACCCAGCATTTT. The genes are TRBV7-2 and TRBJ1-5; tentatively, D is TRBD1 (6 bases). CDR1 and CDR2 from the germline V gene are SGHTA and FQGNSA. This CDR3 spans 15 amino acids. Trimming pared 1 base from V and 11 bases from J, leaving 18 bases between.

With regard to this clone: This sample also contains other DNA sequences that code for the same CDR3. The CDR3 loop is CASSPTENTEAFF. The CDR3 DNA reads TGTGCCAGCAGTCCGACAGAGAACACTGAAGCTTTCTTT. The rearrangement uses TRBV6-5 and TRBJ1-1; D might be TRBD1 (5 bases). The CDR3 sequence is 13 residues long. Trimming stripped 5 bases from V and 1 base from J, with 8 bases between. Germline CDR1 is MNHEY and CDR2 is SVGAGI.

This rearrangement joins TRBV3-1 (or the pseudogene TRBV3-2) to TRBJ2-7, with D perhaps TRBD2 (6 bases). Looked up from germline, CDR1 is LGHDT and CDR2 is YNNKEL (reference sequence). CDR3 length equals 15 residues. V was pared by 0 bases and J by 0 bases, with 9 bases between. The CDR3 spells CASSQDTTSSYEQYF. The CDR3 DNA is TGTGCCAGCAGCCAAGATACGACTAGCTCCTACGAGCAGTACTTC.

V and J are TRBV28 and TRBJ2-7; weak D call: TRBD2 (5 bases). The CDR3 has 11 residues. Germline V CDR1 and CDR2: MDHEN, SYDVKM. V was pared by 3 bases and J by 6 bases, with 6 bases between. The CDR3 DNA follows: TGTGCCAGCAGTTTCGGGATCGAGCAGTACTTC. Protein product: CASSFGIEQYF.

This clone has just one count. The chain combines TRBV12-5 with TRBJ2-7; 10 bases line up with TRBD1. The CDR3 totals 16 residues. Germline V CDR1 and CDR2: LGHNT, FRNRAP. The V gene end was trimmed by 5 bases and the J gene end by 4 bases; junction bases not matched to a gene: 11. CDR3 loop: CASGTDRGRRGYEQYF. Written as DNA, the CDR3 is TGTGCTAGTGGTACAGACAGGGGGCGCAGGGGGTACGAGCAGTACTTC.

In its sample, this clone was seen a few times. The V call is TRBV6-6, the J call TRBJ2-7; D possibly corresponds to TRBD1 (6 bases). Germline V gene sequence: CDR1 MNHNY, CDR2 SVGAGI (reference sequence). The V and J ends lost 0 bases and 0 bases respectively, with 9 bases between them. The CDR3 consists of 15 residues. CDR3: CASSYSTGSSYEQYF. The CDR3 region has the DNA TGTGCCAGCAGTTACTCCACAGGGAGCTCCTACGAGCAGTACTTC.

This clone has more than one count but fewer than ten. The rearrangement joins TRBV28 to TRBJ1-6; D is uncertain. Trimming cost V 7 bases and J 7 bases, with 17 bases left between them. This CDR3 comprises 15 residues. The germline CDR1 and CDR2 sequences are MDHEN and SYDVKM. The CDR3 DNA sequence: TGTGCCAGCATCGAACTCAGGAAAGGAAATTCACCCCTCCACTTT. It translates to CASIELRKGNSPLHF.

The V and J genes are TRBV12-5 and TRBJ2-7; 8 bases align to TRBD2. Looked up from germline, CDR1 is LGHNT and CDR2 is FRNRAP. V shed 5 bases and J 3 bases; nucleotides not matched to a gene: 6. The CDR3 extends over 14 amino acids. CDR3 in amino acids: CASGPGTSGYEQYF. The CDR3 nucleotides read TGTGCTAGTGGTCCCGGAACTAGCGGCTACGAGCAGTACTTC.

The rearrangement uses TRBV11-2 and TRBJ2-7, with TRBD2 as a possible D gene (6 bases). The CDR3 loop spans 18 amino acids. Looked up from germline, CDR1 is SGHAT and CDR2 is FQNNGV. V was trimmed by 2 bases and J by 1 base, leaving 21 bases between them. CDR3 loop: CASSLYPQARRGSYEQYF. The CDR3 nucleotides read TGTGCCAGCAGCTTATACCCCCAGGCAAGGCGGGGATCCTACGAGCAGTACTTC.

The V and J genes are TRBV28 and TRBJ1-5; 8 bases align to TRBD1. The J segment lost 1 base and the V segment lost 5 bases, leaving 19 bases of the junction unmatched. Germline V gene lookup returns CDR1 MDHEN and CDR2 SYDVKM. The CDR3 covers 20 residues. CDR3 protein: CASSPFHFRTGTLSNQPQHF. For the CDR3, the DNA is TGTGCCAGCAGTCCTTTCCATTTTCGGACAGGGACGTTGAGCAATCAGCCCCAGCATTTT.

This clone appeared a single time. The chain has TRBV19 and TRBJ2-3, with D perhaps matching TRBD2 (5 bases). The germline V gene has CDR1 LNHDA and CDR2 SQIVND (reference sequence). This CDR3 contains 13 residues. Trimming cost V 5 bases and J 4 bases, with 10 bases left between them. The CDR3 DNA sequence: TGTGCCAGTAGTTCTAGCTACGCAGATACGCAGTATTTT. Residues: CASSSSYADTQYF.

The count of this clone is one. V gene TRBV19 combines with J gene TRBJ2-4, with D possibly being TRBD1 (6 bases). Trimming pared 1 base from V and 0 bases from J, leaving 10 bases between. The CDR3 totals 16 residues. Germline CDR1 LNHDA, CDR2 SQIVND (reference sequence). The CDR3 is CASSIGTALAKNIQYF. The CDR3 bases are TGTGCCAGTAGTATAGGGACAGCTCTAGCCAAAAACATTCAGTACTTC.

The genes are TRBV12-3 or TRBV12-4 and TRBJ1-1; maybe TRBD1 (5 bases). Trimming shortened V by 5 bases and J by 2 bases, and 6 bases separated the two germline ends. The CDR3 has 12 residues. CDR3 amino acids: CASSDSNTEAFF. The DNA for the CDR3 is TGTGCCAGCAGTGACAGTAACACTGAAGCTTTCTTT.

The chain combines TRBV24-1 with TRBJ2-1; D is perhaps TRBD2 (6 bases). The CDR3 is made up of 16 amino acids. V was pared by 1 base and J by 2 bases, with 11 bases between. Germline V gene lookup returns CDR1 KGHDR and CDR2 SFDVKD. In DNA form, the CDR3 reads TGTGCCACCAGTGATTTTAAGCGGGTAACCTACAATGAGCAGTTCTTC. Its translation is CATSDFKRVTYNEQFF.

The V gene is TRBV25-1, the J gene TRBJ2-2; D may be TRBD2 (5 bases). Germline CDR1 MGHDK, CDR2 SYGVNS. There are 16 residues in the CDR3. The V gene lost 5 bases and the J gene lost 7 bases, with 20 bases spanning the gap. The CDR3 DNA reads TGTGCCAGCAGTTCTCCCGAAGGCCCTAGCATCGGGGAGCTGTTTTTT. It is translated as CASSSPEGPSIGELFF. The full variable domain, its missing parts supplied by reference TRBV25-1 and TRBJ2-2, is EADIYQTPRYLVIGTGKKITLECSQTMGHDKMYWYQQDPGMELHLIHYSYGVNSTEKGDLSSESTVSRIRTEHFPLTLESARPSHTSQYLCASSSPEGPSIGELFFGEGSRLTVL.

The chain carries TRBV28 and TRBJ2-2, with D uncertain. Germline CDR1 MDHEN, CDR2 SYDVKM. V was shortened by 1 base and J by 0 bases, with 12 bases between the two germline ends. The CDR3 has 17 amino acids. CDR3 loop: CASSLFLGFPNTGELFF. Written as DNA, the CDR3 is TGTGCCAGCAGTTTATTCCTTGGGTTCCCGAACACCGGGGAGCTGTTTTTT.

The chain links TRBV11-2 to TRBJ2-7, with D perhaps matching TRBD1 or TRBD2 (5 bases each). The CDR3 covers 15 residues. CDR1 and CDR2 (germline): SGHAT, FQNNGV. The ends were cut back, 4 bases at V and 5 bases at J, with 18 bases in the middle. CDR3 residues: CASSSRDVDGHEQYF. DNA of the CDR3: TGTGCCAGCAGCTCCCGGGACGTAGACGGTCACGAGCAGTACTTC. The whole variable domain, remainder taken from reference TRBV11-2 and TRBJ2-7, is EAGVAQSPRYKIIEKRQSVAFWCNPISGHATLYWYQQILGQGPKLLIQFQNNGVVDDSQLPKDRFSAERLKGVDSTLKIQPAKLEDSAVYLCASSSRDVDGHEQYFGPGTRLTVT.